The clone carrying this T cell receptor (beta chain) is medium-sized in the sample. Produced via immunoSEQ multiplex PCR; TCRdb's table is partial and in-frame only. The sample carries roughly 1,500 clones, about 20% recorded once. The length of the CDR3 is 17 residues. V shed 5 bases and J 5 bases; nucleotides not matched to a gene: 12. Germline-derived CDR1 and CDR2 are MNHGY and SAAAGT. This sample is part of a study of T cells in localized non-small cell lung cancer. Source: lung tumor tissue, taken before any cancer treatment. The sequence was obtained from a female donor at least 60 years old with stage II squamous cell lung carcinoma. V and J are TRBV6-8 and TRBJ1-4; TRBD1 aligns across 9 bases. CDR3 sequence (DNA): TGTGCCAGCAGTGGGGGACAGGGAGGGGTGGGGAATGAAAAACTGTTTTTT. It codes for CASSGGQGGVGNEKLFF.